A selection of T cell receptor beta chains follows, all from one sample in a study of identical twins. TCRdb passed the 5' RACE reads through MiXCR, listing each CDR3 protein once. The data hold a few hundred thousand distinct CDR3 sequences, with roughly 8% observed a single time. These data also featured in a second study, about yellow fever vaccine responses in identical twins.

The specimen sequenced was CD8+ T cells sorted from blood. The receptors here all came from a woman aged 18-29 years in good health. Each CDR3 is given with its conserved first and last residue. D genes are given only for firm matches. Clone size appears in some rows only: once, few, many, or a class for an expanded clone.

j_gene: TRBJ2-5
v_gene: TRBV6-2/TRBV6-3
d_gene: .
abundance: .
CDR3aa: CASSYVQAYQETQYF
CDR3nt: TGTGCCAGCAGTTATGTACAGGCCTATCAAGAGACCCAGTACTTC

j_gene: TRBJ2-7
v_gene: TRBV7-6
d_gene: .
abundance: .
CDR3aa: CASSPGGALGQYF
CDR3nt: TGTGCCAGCAGCCCCGGTGGCGCCTTAGGGCAGTACTTC

j_gene: TRBJ2-7
v_gene: TRBV20-1
d_gene: TRBD2
abundance: .
CDR3aa: CSARNRDYSYEQYF
CDR3nt: TGCAGTGCTAGGAACCGGGACTACTCCTACGAGCAGTACTTC

j_gene: TRBJ2-1
v_gene: TRBV14
d_gene: .
abundance: many
CDR3aa: CASSQDWSSYNEQFF
CDR3nt: TGTGCCAGCAGCCAAGACTGGAGCTCCTACAATGAGCAGTTCTTC

j_gene: TRBJ1-4
v_gene: TRBV7-8
d_gene: .
abundance: .
CDR3aa: CASSLYQGTNEKLFF
CDR3nt: TGTGCCAGCAGCTTATACCAGGGCACCAATGAAAAACTGTTTTTT

j_gene: TRBJ2-1
v_gene: TRBV20-1
d_gene: TRBD2
abundance: .
CDR3aa: CSAASGGYNEQFF
CDR3nt: TGCAGTGCTGCAAGCGGGGGGTACAATGAGCAGTTCTTC

j_gene: TRBJ1-1
v_gene: TRBV6-2/TRBV6-3
d_gene: .
abundance: .
CDR3aa: CASRTVRNTEAFF
CDR3nt: TGTGCCAGCAGGACGGTTCGAAACACTGAAGCTTTCTTT

j_gene: TRBJ2-3
v_gene: TRBV28
d_gene: TRBD1
abundance: few
CDR3aa: CASSFLPGGFSTDTQYF
CDR3nt: TGTGCCAGCAGTTTCCTCCCAGGGGGTTTTAGCACAGATACGCAGTATTTT

j_gene: TRBJ2-7
v_gene: TRBV4-3
d_gene: TRBD2
abundance: many
CDR3aa: CASSQGTSGTYEQYF
CDR3nt: TGCGCCAGCAGCCAAGGGACTAGCGGTACCTACGAGCAGTACTTC

j_gene: TRBJ2-7
v_gene: TRBV3-1
d_gene: .
abundance: few
CDR3aa: CASSPKPLVDEQYF
CDR3nt: TGTGCCAGCAGCCCCAAGCCCCTGGTGGACGAGCAGTACTTC